One TCR beta chain is described in this entry. These data come from a study of early T cells in non-severe SARS-CoV-2 infection. Across the study: RNA in bulk from unsorted whole blood was sequenced, and chains were unpaired.

The CDR3 consists of 13 residues. V lost 2 bases and J 3 bases, leaving 8 bases between the germline ends. Germline V gene sequence: CDR1 LGHDT, CDR2 YNNKEL (reference sequence). Individual cDNA molecules received unique molecular identifiers. TCRdb redid the calling of the 5' RACE reads with MiXCR, one entry per CDR3 protein. The sample carries approximately 50,000 distinct CDR3 sequences, about 10% recorded once. The J gene is TRBJ2-7, the V gene TRBV3-1, with a tentative D call TRBD2 (6 bases). This TCR was recovered from an adult who was a healthcare worker with PCR-confirmed SARS-CoV-2 infection or an uninfected control (not recorded which). The specimen sequenced was whole blood. The CDR3 reads CASSQRRGYEQYF. CDR3 in DNA: TGTGCCAGCAGCCAACGGAGGGGCTACGAGCAGTACTTC.